This TCR beta chain was found in a study of OX40 agonist ivuxolimab in advanced cancers. This CDR3 comprises 15 residues. V dropped 7 bases and J dropped 5; count of bases not matched to a gene: 6. Germline V gene lookup returns CDR1 MDHEN and CDR2 SYDVKM. Sequencing was performed with immunoSEQ multiplex PCR; in TCRdb, only in-frame clones are kept and a portion is missing. The top ten hold approximately 0.44% of the sample, which has more than 70,000 clones, under 85% seen once. The specimen comprised CD4+ or CD8+ T cells sorted from blood, sampled in a trial of the OX40 agonist ivuxolimab. This chain links TRBV28 with TRBJ2-3, with 13 bases lining up with TRBD2. This clonotype was sampled from an adult with an advanced solid tumor such as melanoma, head and neck, liver or kidney cancer. Here the CDR3 DNA reads TGTGCCAGCACCGTACTAGCGGGGGGGCAAGATACGCAGTATTTT. Its translation: CASTVLAGGQDTQYF.